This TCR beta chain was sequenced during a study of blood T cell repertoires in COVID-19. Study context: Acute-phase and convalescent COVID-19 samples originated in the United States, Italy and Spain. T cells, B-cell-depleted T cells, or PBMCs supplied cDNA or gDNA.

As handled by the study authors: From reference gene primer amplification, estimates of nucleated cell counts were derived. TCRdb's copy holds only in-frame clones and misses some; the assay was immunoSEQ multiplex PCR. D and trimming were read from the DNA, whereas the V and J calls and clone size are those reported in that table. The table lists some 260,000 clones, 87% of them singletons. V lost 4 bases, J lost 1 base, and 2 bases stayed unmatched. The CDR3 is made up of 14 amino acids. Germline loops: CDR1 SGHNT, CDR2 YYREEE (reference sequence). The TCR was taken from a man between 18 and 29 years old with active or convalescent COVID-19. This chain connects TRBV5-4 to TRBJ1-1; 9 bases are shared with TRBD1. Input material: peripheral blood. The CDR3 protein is CASSPGQGNTEAFF. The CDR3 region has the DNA TGTGCCAGCAGCCCGGGACAGGGGAACACTGAAGCTTTCTTT.